This T cell receptor (beta chain) stems from a study of blood T cell repertoires in COVID-19. Germline lookup yields CDR1 LNHDA and CDR2 SQIVND (reference sequence). Losses at the gene ends were 8 bases for V and 1 base for J; bases not matched to a gene: 8. CDR3 length: 15 residues. How the authors handled the data: Amplifying reference gene primers gave estimates of nucleated cell counts. Method: immunoSEQ multiplex PCR; TCRdb's copy keeps in-frame clones and lacks some. D and trimming were read from the DNA, whereas the V and J calls and clone size are those reported in that table. Of roughly 40,000 clones in the sample, nearly 80% were seen once.

V and J are TRBV19 and TRBJ1-5, with TRBD1 matching over 7 bases. The clonotype originates from a man in his 70s with acute or convalescent COVID-19. The sequenced material came from peripheral blood. As DNA, the CDR3 is TGTGCCAGTTCAAGGGGGCTCATGAGCAATCAGCCCCAGCATTTT. It codes for CASSRGLMSNQPQHF. The full variable domain, in which reference TRBV19 and TRBJ1-5 provide the parts outside the CDR3, is DGGITQSPKYLFRKEGQNVTLSCEQNLNHDAMYWYRQDPGQGLRLIYYSQIVNDFQKGDIAEGYSVSREKKESFPLTVTSAQKNPTAFYLCASSRGLMSNQPQHFGDGTRLSIL.